This TCR beta chain came from a study of beta chain features in type 1 diabetes. Overall study results and limits: Type 1 diabetes patients had TCRB CDR3s that were shorter (moderately but significantly so) in all four CD4+ subsets.

Expressed TCRB transcripts were sequenced after all isolated RNA was converted to cDNA. The protocol was immunoSEQ multiplex PCR, while the TCRdb copy is restricted to in-frame clones and leaves out a portion. The sample includes 200,000 to 250,000 clones, approximately 15% of them seen just once. Germline loops: CDR1 KGHSH, CDR2 LQKENI. Trimming removed 5 bases from V and 5 bases from J; junction bases left unmatched: 4. The CDR3 covers 15 residues. CD45RO/CCR7/CD25/CD127/CD95/CD27 sorting isolated CD4+ naive, central memory, regulatory and stem cell-like memory cells. On this clone: Antigen unknown.

The chain combines TRBV18 with TRBJ2-2; 11 positions match TRBD2. The specimen was naive CD4+ T cells from blood. This TCR came from a man aged 25-45 years with type 1 diabetes. The CDR3 spells CASSTSGSRTGELFF. DNA of the CDR3: TGTGCCAGCTCAACTAGCGGGAGCAGAACCGGGGAGCTGTTTTTT.